The present T cell receptor beta chain was sequenced within a study of T cells in Graves' hyperthyroidism and ophthalmopathy. Study-level results: Most thyroid clonotypes expanded above 0.001 appeared in blood too. Ophthalmopathy could be told apart from stable hyperthyroidism with a 13 V-J model.

RNA transcripts provided the source from which TCR beta CDR3 regions were amplified. During a first-round RT-PCR of the TCR CDR3, the HTBI primer set was used. MiXCR, applied by TCRdb to the multiplex PCR reads, yields one record per CDR3 protein. The repertoire holds approximately 400,000 distinct CDR3 sequences, with about 18% as singletons. CDR1 and CDR2 from the germline V gene are SEHNR and FQNEAQ (reference sequence). The CDR3 contains 17 residues. Trimming removed 0 bases at V and 0 bases at J, with 11 bases between. Each diagnosis was grounded in clinical symptoms, serum thyroxine and TRAb, thyroid ultrasound, and orbital computed tomography. In its sample, this clonotype was seen many times. What it binds is unknown.

This rearrangement joins TRBV7-9 to TRBJ2-2; maybe TRBD1 (5 bases). The TCR comes from a man aged 18 to 35 with Graves' ophthalmopathy. The specimen sequenced was blood. CDR3 sequence (DNA): TGTGCCAGCAGCTTAGCCCCGACAGCCGCGAACACCGGGGAGCTGTTTTTT. Residues: CASSLAPTAANTGELFF. Complete variable domain (other parts from reference TRBV7-9 and TRBJ2-2): DTGVSQNPRHKITKRGQNVTFRCDPISEHNRLYWYRQTLGQGPEFLTYFQNEAQLEKSRLLSDRFSAERPKGSFSTLEIQRTEQGDSAMYLCASSLAPTAANTGELFFGEGSRLTVL.